This TCR beta chain originates from a study of graft-versus-host responses after intestinal transplantation. Study overall: Anti-thymocyte globulin induction was given to all recipients, followed by tacrolimus and steroids for roughly 3 years.

The protocol was immunoSEQ multiplex PCR, while the TCRdb copy is restricted to in-frame clones and leaves out a portion. The sample has under 150,000 clones, 85% to 95% seen once; the top ten hold around 0.15%. About this clone itself: Antigen specificity is unknown.

Trimming took off 0 bases at V and 0 bases at J, with 18 bases between the two ends. This CDR3 has 19 residues. From germline, CDR1 is MGHRA and CDR2 YSYEKL. The chain recombines TRBV4-1 with TRBJ1-5, with D uncertain. This TCR was recovered from a human donor who received an intestinal transplant. This specimen was unstimulated CD4+ T cells sorted from spleen or lymph node cells, taken before intestinal transplant. Written as DNA, the CDR3 is TGCGCCAGCAGCCAAGATCCCCCAGGCAGATCTTATAGCAATCAGCCCCAGCATTTT. It encodes CASSQDPPGRSYSNQPQHF.